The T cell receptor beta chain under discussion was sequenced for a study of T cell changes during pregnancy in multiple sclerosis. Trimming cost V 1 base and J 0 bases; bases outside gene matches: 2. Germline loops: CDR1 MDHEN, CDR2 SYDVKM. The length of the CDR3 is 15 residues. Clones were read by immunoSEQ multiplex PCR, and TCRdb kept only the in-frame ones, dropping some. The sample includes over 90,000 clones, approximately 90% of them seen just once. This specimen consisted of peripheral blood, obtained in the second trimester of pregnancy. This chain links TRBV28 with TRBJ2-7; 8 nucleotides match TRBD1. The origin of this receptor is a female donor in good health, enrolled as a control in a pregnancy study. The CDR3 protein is CASSLSQGASYEQYF. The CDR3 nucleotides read TGTGCCAGCAGTTTATCCCAGGGGGCCTCCTACGAGCAGTACTTC.